Below, 4 T cell receptor beta chains from the same sample are listed, as sequenced in a study of response to subunit inactivated influenza vaccine. One entry per CDR3 protein results from TCRdb running MiXCR on the RT-PCR reads. Here the sample spans more than 700,000 distinct CDR3 sequences, 21% being singletons. Here the sequenced sample was PBMCs from blood, taken about 5 days after vaccination. Receptor source: a man between 50 and 59 years old who received an inactivated influenza vaccine.

This clonotype was seen more than once but under ten times. J is TRBJ2-6 and V is TRBV11-2; D is unclear. The V and J ends lost 7 bases and 11 bases respectively, with 9 bases between them. The CDR3 is 11 residues long. Germline lookup yields CDR1 SGHAT and CDR2 FQNNGV. Here the CDR3 DNA reads TGTGCCAGCATATATGGCCACGTCCTGACTTTC. This sequence encodes CASIYGHVLTF.

This rearrangement joins TRBV11-2 to TRBJ2-1; D is possibly TRBD1 (6 bases). This CDR3 region has 12 residues. V was pared by 5 bases and J by 7 bases, with 9 bases between. Looked up from germline, CDR1 is SGHAT and CDR2 is FQNNGV. The CDR3 region has the DNA TGTGCCAGCAGCAACACAGGGAATGAGCAGTTCTTC. This translates into CASSNTGNEQFF.

For the CDR3, the DNA is TGCAGCGTTGAATTCAGGGGCTCCTACAATGAGCAGTTCTTC. Protein product: CSVEFRGSYNEQFF. V and J are TRBV29-1 and TRBJ2-1, with D possibly being TRBD1 (6 bases). CDR1 and CDR2 from the germline V gene are SQVTM and ANQGSEA. Trimming removed 2 bases from V and 0 bases from J, with 8 bases in between. This CDR3 has 14 amino acids.

The gene calls are TRBV6-5 and TRBJ2-2, with 11 bases that match TRBD2. The V gene end was trimmed by 2 bases and the J gene end by 0 bases; junction bases not matched to a gene: 8. Germline loops: CDR1 MNHEY, CDR2 SVGAGI. The CDR3 extends over 19 amino acids. CDR3 DNA: TGTGCCAGCAGTTACGGGTGGGCTAGCGGGGGGCCGAACACCGGGGAGCTGTTTTTT. Translation gives CASSYGWASGGPNTGELFF.